This is a list of T cell receptor beta chains from one sample in a study of Graves' ophthalmopathy and Graves' hyperthyroidism. Each CDR3 protein is one row after TCRdb ran MiXCR on the multiplex PCR reads. This table holds about 1.1 million distinct CDR3 sequences, 36% found once. Sequencing was performed on peripheral blood or thyroid tissue (not recorded which). The receptors stem from an adult man with Graves' hyperthyroidism. CDR3s include the opening cysteine and the closing phenylalanine or tryptophan. A D gene is named only where the DNA matches it firmly. Not every row has a clone size; where given, it reads once, few, many or a size class.

TRBJ1-6	TRBV27	-	-	CASSLFANSPLHF	TGTGCCAGCAGTTTATTTGCTAATTCACCCCTCCACTTT
TRBJ2-5	TRBV11-2	many	TRBD2	CASSLVVAGGPETQYF	TGTGCCAGCAGCTTAGTGGTAGCGGGGGGGCCAGAGACCCAGTACTTC
TRBJ1-5	TRBV2	-	TRBD1	CASSGDGQGYGNQPQHF	TGTGCCAGCAGTGGAGACGGACAGGGCTATGGCAATCAGCCCCAGCATTTT
TRBJ1-2	TRBV20-1	-	TRBD1	CSARPGGGGDYGYTF	TGCAGTGCTAGACCCGGAGGGGGCGGAGACTATGGCTACACCTTC
TRBJ1-5	TRBV10-3	-	-	CAIRASTDSNQPQHF	TGTGCCATCAGGGCTTCTACGGATAGCAATCAGCCCCAGCATTTT
TRBJ1-2	TRBV10-2	-	-	CACSASRTGLGYTF	-
TRBJ2-7	TRBV7-9	few	TRBD1	CTSSQETGGMYEQYF	TGCACCAGCAGCCAAGAAACAGGGGGGATGTACGAGCAGTACTTC
TRBJ1-5	TRBV19	many	-	CASTPGRMNQPQHF	TGTGCCAGTACTCCCGGCAGAATGAATCAGCCCCAGCATTTT
TRBJ1-4	TRBV12-3/TRBV12-4	-	-	CASRLSGSEKLFF	TGTGCCAGCAGGTTATCCGGGAGCGAAAAACTGTTTTTT
TRBJ2-7	TRBV6-5	few	-	CASRKMGATSSYEQYF	TGTGCCAGCAGAAAGATGGGGGCCACAAGCTCCTACGAGCAGTACTTC
TRBJ1-1	TRBV2	few	TRBD1	CASTVEGQGGTEAFF	TGTGCCAGCACGGTTGAGGGACAGGGTGGCACTGAAGCTTTCTTT
TRBJ2-2	TRBV15	-	-	CATSSLGGENTGELFF	TGTGCCACCAGCAGCTTAGGTGGGGAAAACACCGGGGAGCTGTTTTTT
TRBJ2-7	TRBV2	-	TRBD2	CATSTPGLAASDEQYF	TGTGCCACGTCTACGCCGGGACTAGCAGCGTCGGACGAGCAGTACTTC
TRBJ2-5	TRBV6-5	few	TRBD2	CASSAGLADRETQYF	TGTGCCAGCAGTGCCGGACTAGCGGATCGGGAGACCCAGTACTTC
TRBJ2-7	TRBV7-2	-	-	CASSQENYEQYF	TGTGCCAGCAGCCAAGAGAACTACGAGCAGTACTTC
TRBJ1-1	TRBV19	many	TRBD1	CASRTGGYAEAFF	TGTGCCAGTAGAACAGGGGGCTACGCTGAAGCTTTCTTT
TRBJ2-5	TRBV14	many	-	CASSHWERETQYF	TGTGCCAGCAGCCATTGGGAACGGGAGACCCAGTACTTC
TRBJ1-5	TRBV20-1	many	-	CSARDGRRPDNQPQHF	TGCAGTGCTAGAGATGGACGGCGACCGGACAATCAGCCCCAGCATTTT
TRBJ2-7	TRBV7-8	many	-	CASSGQGENEQYF	TGTGCCAGCAGCGGCCAGGGCGAGAACGAGCAGTACTTC
TRBJ2-7	TRBV29-1	-	TRBD1	CSVGEGTGAYEQYF	TGCAGCGTTGGGGAGGGGACAGGGGCCTACGAGCAGTACTTC
TRBJ2-7	TRBV7-9	-	TRBD2	CASSRGLAGSEQYF	TGTGCCAGCAGCCGCGGACTAGCGGGATCCGAGCAGTACTTC
TRBJ2-5	TRBV20-1	-	-	CSAATSPNQPQYF	TGCAGTGCTGCGACAAGCCCCAATCAGCCCCAGTACTTC
TRBJ1-5	TRBV7-9	few	TRBD1	CASSLYRGVHSNQPQHF	TGTGCCAGCAGCTTATACAGGGGAGTACATAGCAATCAGCCCCAGCATTTT
TRBJ2-5	TRBV5-1	many	TRBD1	CASSHPDRDDVDGTQYF	TGCGCCAGCAGCCACCCGGACAGGGACGACGTGGATGGGACCCAGTACTTC
TRBJ2-7	TRBV29-1	-	-	CSTSPQTAYEQYF	TGCAGCACCTCGCCACAGACTGCCTACGAGCAGTACTTC
TRBJ2-5	TRBV6-6	many	TRBD1	CASSPGQGGTTQYF	TGTGCCAGCAGTCCTGGACAGGGGGGGACGACCCAGTACTTC
TRBJ1-2	TRBV19	-	-	CASKASRSTSGAFDYGYTF	TGTGCCAGTAAGGCATCTCGATCGACGTCCGGGGCATTCGACTATGGCTACACCTTC
TRBJ2-7	TRBV15	many	-	CATSREFLGYEQYF	TGTGCCACCAGCAGAGAATTTCTCGGTTACGAGCAGTACTTC
TRBJ2-2	TRBV14	few	TRBD2	CASSLEGLAGRGNTGELFF	TGTGCCAGCAGCCTGGAGGGACTAGCGGGAAGGGGGAACACCGGGGAGCTGTTTTTT
TRBJ1-2	TRBV19	-	-	CASSIGPTASAGGYTF	TGTGCCAGTAGTATAGGCCCAACTGCAAGCGCCGGCGGCTACACCTTC
TRBJ2-5	TRBV7-9	-	-	CASSSARHQETQYF	TGTGCCAGCAGCAGTGCTAGGCACCAAGAGACCCAGTACTTC
TRBJ2-7	TRBV7-9	-	TRBD2	CASSLSLAGVVAYEQYF	TGTGCCAGCAGCTTAAGTCTAGCGGGAGTAGTTGCCTACGAGCAGTACTTC
TRBJ2-5	TRBV10-3	many	-	CAISEPSLRGFKETQYF	TGTGCCATCAGTGAGCCGTCCCTGAGGGGGTTCAAAGAGACCCAGTACTTC
TRBJ1-1	TRBV4-1	-	-	CASSQEGRESFF	TGCGCCAGCAGCCAGGAAGGCCGTGAATCTTTCTTT
TRBJ2-6	TRBV5-5	few	TRBD1	CASTFGTGAGANVLTF	TGTGCCAGCACCTTTGGGACAGGGGCTGGGGCCAACGTCCTGACTTTC
TRBJ2-5	TRBV2	-	-	CASTAGNGNQPQYF	TGTGCCAGCACGGCAGGTAACGGCAATCAGCCCCAGTACTTC
TRBJ2-5	TRBV25-1	-	TRBD1	CASSELGDRGLNEQYF	TGTGCCAGCAGTGAATTAGGGGACAGGGGGTTAAATGAGCAGTACTTC
TRBJ2-2	TRBV29-1	many	TRBD1	CSVEKHRGQGGELFF	TGCAGCGTTGAAAAACACAGGGGGCAGGGCGGGGAGCTGTTTTTT
TRBJ1-1	TRBV11-2	-	TRBD1	CASSLEGETGPNTEAFF	TGTGCCAGCAGCTTGGAAGGCGAGACAGGGCCCAACACTGAAGCTTTCTTT
TRBJ1-2	TRBV5-1	-	-	CASSPDGGGPANYGYTF	TGCGCCAGCAGCCCGGACGGAGGGGGTCCTGCTAACTATGGCTACACCTTC
TRBJ1-6	TRBV6-5	many	-	CASSYREGNSPLHF	TGTGCCAGCAGTTACAGGGAGGGTAATTCACCCCTCCACTTT
TRBJ2-7	TRBV9	few	-	CASSVTPGGHYEQYF	TGTGCCAGCAGCGTAACCCCCGGGGGCCACTACGAGCAGTACTTC
TRBJ1-5	TRBV9	many	-	CASSYSGGGPQHF	TGTGCCAGCAGCTACTCTGGGGGAGGGCCCCAGCATTTT
TRBJ1-1	TRBV5-4	few	-	CASSLEPDRMAFF	TGTGCCAGCAGCTTGGAGCCTGACAGGATGGCTTTCTTT
TRBJ1-6	TRBV10-3	few	-	CAISDLAGDRDNSPLHF	TGTGCCATCAGTGACCTAGCGGGGGACCGGGATAATTCACCCCTCCACTTT
TRBJ2-7	TRBV27	-	TRBD2	CASSYGAGEGEQYF	TGTGCCAGCAGTTATGGCGCGGGGGAAGGCGAGCAGTACTTC
TRBJ2-7	TRBV19	-	TRBD1	CASSRPGGYSYEQYF	TGTGCCAGTAGTAGACCAGGGGGCTACTCCTACGAGCAGTACTTC
TRBJ1-6	TRBV12-3/TRBV12-4	-	TRBD1	CASTAAQGNSPLHF	TGTGCCAGCACCGCGGCACAGGGGAACTCACCCCTCCACTTT
TRBJ2-5	TRBV7-9	many	-	CASSASVQETQYF	TGTGCCAGCAGCGCCTCAGTCCAAGAGACCCAGTACTTC
TRBJ1-1	TRBV5-1	-	TRBD1	CASSEPQGARTEAFF	TGCGCCAGCAGCGAACCACAGGGGGCGAGGACTGAAGCTTTCTTT
TRBJ2-5	TRBV15	many	TRBD2	CATSSLAGETQYF	TGTGCCACCAGCAGCCTAGCGGGAGAGACCCAGTACTTC
TRBJ1-5	TRBV15	many	-	CATSRDRSNQPQHF	TGTGCCACCAGCAGAGATCGGAGCAATCAGCCCCAGCATTTT
TRBJ1-4	TRBV5-5	few	-	CASSRRQPATNEKLFF	TGTGCCAGCAGCAGGCGACAGCCCGCAACTAATGAAAAACTGTTTTTT
TRBJ1-1	TRBV5-1	many	-	CASSFRQDTEAFF	TGCGCCAGCAGCTTCCGACAGGACACTGAAGCTTTCTTT
TRBJ2-5	TRBV24-1	few	-	CATSDVGYKETQYF	TGTGCCACCAGTGATGTGGGCTACAAAGAGACCCAGTACTTC
TRBJ1-5	TRBV25-1	-	-	CASSPTPRTALNQPQHF	TGTGCCAGCAGTCCCACCCCACGGACAGCGCTCAATCAGCCCCAGCATTTT
TRBJ1-1	TRBV6-6	-	-	CASSVYPAEAFF	TGTGCCAGCAGCGTGTACCCCGCTGAAGCTTTCTTT